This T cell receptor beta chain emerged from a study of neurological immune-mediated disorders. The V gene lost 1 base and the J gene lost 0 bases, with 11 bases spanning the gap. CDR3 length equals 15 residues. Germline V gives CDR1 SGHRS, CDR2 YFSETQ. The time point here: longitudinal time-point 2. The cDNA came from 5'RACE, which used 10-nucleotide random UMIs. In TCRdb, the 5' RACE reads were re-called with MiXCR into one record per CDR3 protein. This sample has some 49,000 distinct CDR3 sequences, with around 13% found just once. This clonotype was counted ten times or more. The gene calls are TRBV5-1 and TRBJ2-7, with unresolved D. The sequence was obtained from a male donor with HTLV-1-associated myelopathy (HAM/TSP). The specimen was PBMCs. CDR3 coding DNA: TGCGCCAGCAGCTTGTCAGTTGGCATCTCCTACGAGCAGTACTTC. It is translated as CASSLSVGISYEQYF.